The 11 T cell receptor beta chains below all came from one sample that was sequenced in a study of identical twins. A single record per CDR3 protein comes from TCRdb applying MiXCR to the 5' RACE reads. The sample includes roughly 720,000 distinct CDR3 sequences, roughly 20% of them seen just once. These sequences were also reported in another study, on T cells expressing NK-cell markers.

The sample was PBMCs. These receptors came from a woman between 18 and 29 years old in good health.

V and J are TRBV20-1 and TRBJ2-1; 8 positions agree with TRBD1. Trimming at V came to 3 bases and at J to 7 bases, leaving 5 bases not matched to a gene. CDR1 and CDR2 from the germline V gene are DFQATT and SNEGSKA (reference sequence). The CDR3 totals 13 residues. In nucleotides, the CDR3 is TGCAGTGCTAGGAGGACAGGGACTAATGAGCAGTTCTTC. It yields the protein CSARRTGTNEQFF.

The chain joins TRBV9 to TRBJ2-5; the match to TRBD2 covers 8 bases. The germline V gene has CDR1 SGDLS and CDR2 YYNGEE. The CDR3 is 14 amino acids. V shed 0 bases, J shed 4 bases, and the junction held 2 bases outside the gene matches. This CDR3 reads CASSVGTSRETQYF. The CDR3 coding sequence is TGTGCCAGCAGCGTAGGGACTAGCAGAGAGACCCAGTACTTC.

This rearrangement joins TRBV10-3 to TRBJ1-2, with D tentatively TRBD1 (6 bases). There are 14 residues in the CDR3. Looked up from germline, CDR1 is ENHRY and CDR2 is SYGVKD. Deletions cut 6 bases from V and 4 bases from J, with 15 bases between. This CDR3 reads CAISRKGGAYGYTF. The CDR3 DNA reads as TGTGCCATCAGCCGTAAAGGGGGAGCCTATGGCTACACCTTC.

The CDR3 DNA sequence: TGTGCCAGCTCACCGATGGGCGGGGAGCTGTTTTTT. Translated: CASSPMGGELFF. The rearrangement links TRBV18 to TRBJ2-2, with D unresolved. The CDR3 is 12 residues long. The V and J ends lost 3 bases and 7 bases respectively, with 6 bases between them. The V gene's germline CDR1 is KGHSH and CDR2 LQKENI.

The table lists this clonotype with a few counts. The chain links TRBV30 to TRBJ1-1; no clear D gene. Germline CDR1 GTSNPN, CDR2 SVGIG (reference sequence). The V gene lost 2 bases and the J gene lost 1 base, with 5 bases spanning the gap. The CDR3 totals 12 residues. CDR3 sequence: CAWSRPNTEAFF. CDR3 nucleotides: TGTGCCTGGAGTCGGCCGAACACTGAAGCTTTCTTT.

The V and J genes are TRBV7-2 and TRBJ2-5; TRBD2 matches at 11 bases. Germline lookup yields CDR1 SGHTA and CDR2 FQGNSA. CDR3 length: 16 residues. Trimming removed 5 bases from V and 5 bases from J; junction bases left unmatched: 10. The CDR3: CASSHVAGGLAETQYF. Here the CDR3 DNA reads TGTGCCAGCAGCCATGTAGCGGGGGGGCTGGCGGAGACCCAGTACTTC.

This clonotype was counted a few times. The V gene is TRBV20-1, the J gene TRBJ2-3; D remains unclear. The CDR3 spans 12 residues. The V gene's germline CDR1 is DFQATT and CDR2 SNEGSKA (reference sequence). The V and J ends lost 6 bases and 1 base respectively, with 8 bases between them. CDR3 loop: CSALPGTDTQYF. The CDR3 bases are TGCAGTGCGCTTCCGGGCACAGATACGCAGTATTTT.

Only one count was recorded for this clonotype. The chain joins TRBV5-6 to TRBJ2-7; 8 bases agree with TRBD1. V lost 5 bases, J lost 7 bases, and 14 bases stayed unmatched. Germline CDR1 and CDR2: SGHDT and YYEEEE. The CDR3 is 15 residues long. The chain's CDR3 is CASSQHRTGSGEQYF. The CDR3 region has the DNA TGTGCCAGCAGTCAGCACCGGACAGGGTCGGGGGAGCAGTACTTC. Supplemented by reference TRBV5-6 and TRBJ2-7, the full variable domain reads DAGVTQSPTHLIKTRGQQVTLRCSPKSGHDTVSWYQQALGQGPQFIFQYYEEEERQRGNFPDRFSGHQFPNYSSELNVNALLLGDSALYLCASSQHRTGSGEQYFGPGTRLTVT.

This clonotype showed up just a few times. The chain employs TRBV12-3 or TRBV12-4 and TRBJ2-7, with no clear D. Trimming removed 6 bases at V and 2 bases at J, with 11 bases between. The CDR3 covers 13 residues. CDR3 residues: CASRYDTTYEQYF. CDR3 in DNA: TGTGCCAGCAGATATGACACCACCTACGAGCAGTACTTC.

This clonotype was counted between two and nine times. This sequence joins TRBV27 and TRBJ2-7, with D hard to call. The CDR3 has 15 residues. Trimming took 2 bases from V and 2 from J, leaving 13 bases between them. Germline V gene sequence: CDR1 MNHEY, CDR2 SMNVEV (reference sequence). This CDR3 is CASSLVPELPYEQYF. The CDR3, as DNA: TGTGCCAGCAGTTTAGTCCCAGAACTCCCCTACGAGCAGTACTTC.

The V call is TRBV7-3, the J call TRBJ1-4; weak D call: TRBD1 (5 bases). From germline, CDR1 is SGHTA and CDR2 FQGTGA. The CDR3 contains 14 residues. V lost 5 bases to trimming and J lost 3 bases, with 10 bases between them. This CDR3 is CASSTPGPNEKLFF. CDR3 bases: TGTGCCAGCAGCACTCCGGGGCCTAATGAAAAACTGTTTTTT.